These 20 T cell receptor beta chains were sequenced from one sample in a study of blood T cell repertoires in COVID-19. Assay: immunoSEQ multiplex PCR; the TCRdb copy retains only in-frame clones and omits some. The table shows 250,000 to 300,000 clones, with roughly 85% occurring only once. The sequenced material came from peripheral blood. The receptor source for this set is a man aged 50 to 59 with active or convalescent COVID-19.

The V gene is TRBV6-5, the J gene TRBJ2-2; no clear D. CDR1 and CDR2 (germline): MNHEY, SVGAGI. Trimming took off 5 bases at V and 7 bases at J, with 11 bases between the two ends. This CDR3 contains 13 residues. The CDR3: CASSPRLDGELFF. The CDR3 DNA is TGTGCCAGCAGTCCGCGACTGGACGGGGAGCTGTTTTTT.

V and J are TRBV5-1 and TRBJ2-7, with a possible D match to TRBD2 (6 bases). V was shortened by 3 bases and J by 2 bases, with 9 bases between the two germline ends. The germline V gene encodes CDR1 SGHRS and CDR2 YFSETQ. This CDR3 is built from 13 residues. In DNA form, the CDR3 reads TGCGCCAGCAGCTACGCTAGCGCCTACGAGCAGTACTTC. Its translation: CASSYASAYEQYF.

The rearrangement joins TRBV4-2 to TRBJ1-3; D remains unclear. This CDR3 spans 15 amino acids. Germline V gene sequence: CDR1 LGHNA, CDR2 YNFKEQ. The V and J ends lost 0 bases and 0 bases respectively, with 6 bases between them. The CDR3 nucleotides read TGTGCCAGCAGCCAAGATCGCGTCTCTGGAAACACCATATATTTT. This translates into CASSQDRVSGNTIYF.

The V gene is TRBV14, the J gene TRBJ1-2, with no clear D. Per the germline V gene, CDR1 is SGHDN and CDR2 is FVKESK. With 5 bases removed from V and 8 bases from J, the gap between germline ends came to 18 bases. The CDR3 length is 14 residues. The CDR3, as DNA: TGTGCCAGCAGCGATGGACTGACCTATGGGGGCTACACCTTC. Residues: CASSDGLTYGGYTF.

The rearrangement joins TRBV28 to TRBJ1-2, with a weak D call TRBD1 (6 bases). V lost 6 bases, J lost 8 bases, and 16 bases lay in between. The length of the CDR3 is 13 residues. Germline lookup yields CDR1 MDHEN and CDR2 SYDVKM. The CDR3 sequence: CASSLPSQGGYTF. In nucleotides, the CDR3 is TGTGCCAGCAGCCTACCATCACAGGGAGGCTACACCTTC.

This clone has just a few counts. DNA for the CDR3: TGCAGCGTTGAAGATCTCTACGGAGCTAACTATGGCTACACCTTC. Residues: CSVEDLYGANYGYTF. The chain employs TRBV29-1 and TRBJ1-2; D remains unclear. V dropped 0 bases and J dropped 0 bases, with 11 bases sitting between them. Germline V gene sequence: CDR1 SQVTM, CDR2 ANQGSEA. The CDR3 has 15 residues.

V is TRBV4-2 and J is TRBJ1-1, with D possibly matching TRBD1 (6 bases). Trimming pared 1 base from V and 1 base from J, leaving 10 bases between. CDR3 length equals 15 residues. CDR1 LGHNA and CDR2 YNFKEQ come from the germline V gene. CDR3 sequence (DNA): TGTGCCAGCAGCCAAGTACCGACAGGGAACACTGAAGCTTTCTTT. This codes for CASSQVPTGNTEAFF.

The gene calls are TRBV28 and TRBJ2-6; D might be TRBD2 (7 bases). Germline V gives CDR1 MDHEN, CDR2 SYDVKM. The CDR3 loop spans 15 amino acids. Trimming removed 10 bases at V and 4 bases at J, with 17 bases between. Here the CDR3 DNA reads TGTGCCACCGCACAGGGAGGGTCCGGGGCCAACGTCCTGACTTTC. Translation: CATAQGGSGANVLTF.

The chain recombines TRBV9 with TRBJ2-1; 10 bases match TRBD2. Germline V gene sequence: CDR1 SGDLS, CDR2 YYNGEE. This CDR3 comprises 13 residues. The junction had 4 bases not matched to a gene; V was cut back by 6 bases and J by 7 bases. CDR3 sequence: CASNQAGGNEQFF. CDR3 nucleotides: TGTGCCAGCAACCAAGCGGGAGGGAATGAGCAGTTCTTC.

V usage is TRBV6-5 and J usage is TRBJ1-6, with TRBD1 identical over 8 bases. The CDR3 has 15 amino acids. The V gene end was trimmed by 6 bases and the J gene end by 3 bases; junction bases not matched to a gene: 4. The V gene's germline CDR1 is MNHEY and CDR2 SVGAGI. The CDR3: CASRAGQGYNSPLHF. For the CDR3, the DNA is TGTGCCAGCAGGGCTGGACAGGGCTATAATTCACCCCTCCACTTT.

The genes are TRBV7-2 and TRBJ2-3; D not resolved. This CDR3 contains 14 residues. The V gene's germline CDR1 is SGHTA and CDR2 FQGNSA. Deletions cut 1 base from V and 6 bases from J, with 11 bases between. The chain's CDR3 is CASSLVSPVDTQYF. The DNA of the CDR3 is TGTGCCAGCAGCTTAGTATCCCCCGTGGATACGCAGTATTTT.

The rearrangement links TRBV19 to TRBJ1-2; D gene ambiguous. The CDR3 loop spans 15 amino acids. The ends were cut back, 7 bases at V and 3 bases at J, with 18 bases in the middle. Per the germline V gene, CDR1 is LNHDA and CDR2 is SQIVND (reference sequence). Here the CDR3 reads CASKTSGRSDYGYTF. As DNA, the CDR3 is TGTGCCAGTAAAACCTCGGGAAGAAGTGACTATGGCTACACCTTC.

The rearrangement joins TRBV28 to TRBJ2-1; the match to TRBD2 covers 11 bases. CDR1 and CDR2 (germline): MDHEN, SYDVKM. The CDR3 has 16 amino acids. The V and J ends lost 6 bases and 3 bases, in that order; junction bases with no gene match: 7. In DNA form, the CDR3 reads TGTGCCAGCAGCCCCCGCGGGACTAGCGGCTACAATGAGCAGTTCTTC. Its protein product is CASSPRGTSGYNEQFF.

Concerning this clone: Other DNA sequences in the same sample also yield this CDR3. CDR3 amino acids: CASSIPSGSSSYNEQFF. CDR3 bases: TGTGCCAGTAGTATACCTAGTGGATCAAGCTCCTACAATGAGCAGTTCTTC. The V gene is TRBV19, the J gene TRBJ2-1; D is unclear. Germline V gene sequence: CDR1 LNHDA, CDR2 SQIVND (reference sequence). The CDR3 contains 17 residues. V shed 2 bases and J shed 0 bases, with 14 bases lying between them.

The V gene is TRBV27, the J gene TRBJ2-5; TRBD1 matches at 8 bases. Germline CDR1 is MNHEY and CDR2 is SMNVEV (reference sequence). The CDR3 contains 11 residues. The V and J ends lost 5 bases and 11 bases, in that order; junction bases with no gene match: 4. CDR3 in DNA: TGTGCCAGCAGTACGGACAGGGCTCAGTACTTC. It is translated as CASSTDRAQYF.

V usage is TRBV5-1 and J usage is TRBJ2-3, with TRBD1 matching 7 bases. The CDR3 extends over 15 amino acids. With 0 bases clipped from V and 3 bases from J, the junction kept 4 bases outside the gene matches. CDR1 is SGHRS, CDR2 YFSETQ, per germline. As DNA, the CDR3 is TGCGCCAGCAGCTTGGGGCACAGGGGTACAGATACGCAGTATTTT. Amino acid sequence: CASSLGHRGTDTQYF.

The rearrangement joins TRBV3-1 (or the pseudogene TRBV3-2) to TRBJ2-7, with 7 positions matching TRBD2. The V and J ends lost 5 bases and 6 bases, in that order; junction bases with no gene match: 4. The CDR3 extends over 12 amino acids. CDR1 is LGHDT, CDR2 YNNKEL, per germline (reference sequence). DNA for the CDR3: TGTGCCAGCAGCTCCCCGGGGGGCGAGCAGTACTTC. Its translation is CASSSPGGEQYF.

The chain combines TRBV11-2 with TRBJ2-7; D ambiguous. The germline V and J ends were trimmed by 5 bases and 7 bases, with 21 bases remaining between them. The CDR3 is made up of 15 amino acids. CDR1 and CDR2 from the germline V gene are SGHAT and FQNNGV. Here the CDR3 reads CASSRMTTPAGEQYF. CDR3 nucleotides: TGTGCCAGCAGCAGGATGACAACCCCTGCTGGAGAGCAGTACTTC.

V gene TRBV25-1 combines with J gene TRBJ1-1; D perhaps matches TRBD1 (6 bases). The length of the CDR3 is 14 residues. The V gene lost 4 bases and the J gene lost 4 bases, with 13 bases spanning the gap. CDR1 is MGHDK and CDR2 is SYGVNS in the germline V gene. CDR3: CASSGRQVPTEAFF. The CDR3, as DNA: TGTGCCAGCAGTGGCCGACAGGTACCCACTGAAGCTTTCTTT.

This rearrangement joins TRBV5-1 to TRBJ1-1; D is perhaps TRBD1 (5 bases). The ends were cut back, 4 bases at V and 1 base at J, with 11 bases in the middle. The germline gives CDR1 SGHRS, CDR2 YFSETQ. There are 14 residues in the CDR3. DNA of the CDR3: TGCGCCAGCAGCCCCGGACAACCGAACACTGAAGCTTTCTTT. Its protein is CASSPGQPNTEAFF.